These 21 T cell receptor beta chains were all obtained from the same sample, sequenced in a study of shared clonotypes between healthy human individuals. Using immunoSEQ multiplex PCR, the repertoire was profiled, and TCRdb retains in-frame clones only, with some absent. The profile shows 2 million to 2.5 million clones, approximately 95% of them singletons. Sequenced: naive CD4+ T cells from PBMCs. Subset described: CD45RA+ positively selected. The source of these receptors is a man between 18 and 35 years old in good health. Some clones in this sample may be carry-over from other donors' samples.

This rearrangement joins TRBV7-9 to TRBJ1-5; 8 bases are shared with TRBD1. The germline V gene has CDR1 SEHNR and CDR2 FQNEAQ (reference sequence). This CDR3 spans 15 amino acids. The V gene end was trimmed by 5 bases and the J gene end by 5 bases; junction bases not matched to a gene: 8. CDR3 sequence reads: CASSPLDRGYQPQHF. The CDR3, as DNA: TGTGCCAGCAGCCCGCTAGACAGGGGATATCAGCCCCAGCATTTT. Together with reference TRBV7-9 and TRBJ1-5, the CDR3 gives the full variable domain: DTGVSQNPRHKITKRGQNVTFRCDPISEHNRLYWYRQTLGQGPEFLTYFQNEAQLEKSRLLSDRFSAERPKGSFSTLEIQRTEQGDSAMYLCASSPLDRGYQPQHFGDGTRLSIL.

The chain employs TRBV29-1 and TRBJ2-2; TRBD1 or TRBD2 may be the D gene (5 bases each). V shed 3 bases and J shed 4 bases, with 12 bases lying between them. The CDR3 has 14 residues. Germline assignment: CDR1 SQVTM and CDR2 ANQGSEA. This CDR3 is CSVEPGTGTGELFF. CDR3 DNA: TGCAGCGTTGAGCCAGGGACGGGCACCGGGGAGCTGTTTTTT.

This chain joins TRBV29-1 and TRBJ2-3; no clear D gene. The CDR3 consists of 10 residues. CDR1 is SQVTM, CDR2 ANQGSEA, per germline. Trimming cost V 6 bases and J 14 bases, with 15 bases left between them. The CDR3 DNA follows: TGCAGCGTCCCCGCGCCGCGTCTGTATTTT. Its protein is CSVPAPRLYF.

This chain uses TRBV11-2 with TRBJ1-6; D is uncertain. CDR1 and CDR2 from the germline V gene are SGHAT and FQNNGV. The CDR3 totals 13 residues. Trimming removed 4 bases from V and 15 bases from J, with 16 bases in between. CDR3 nucleotide sequence: TGTGCCAGCAGCTCTTATCAGCGGAGGGTCCTCCACTTT. Its protein is CASSSYQRRVLHF. Together with reference TRBV11-2 and TRBJ1-6, the CDR3 gives the full variable domain: EAGVAQSPRYKIIEKRQSVAFWCNPISGHATLYWYQQILGQGPKLLIQFQNNGVVDDSQLPKDRFSAERLKGVDSTLKIQPAKLEDSAVYLCASSSYQRRVLHFGNGTRLTVT.

This chain uses TRBV6-1 with TRBJ2-1; TRBD1 aligns across 8 bases. With V trimmed by 11 bases and J by 4 bases, 10 bases remained unmatched. Germline lookup yields CDR1 MNHNS and CDR2 SASEGT. This CDR3 is built from 14 residues. CDR3 in DNA: TGTGCCGCTTCGGACAGGGACGGGTACAATGAGCAGTTCTTC. Translation gives CAASDRDGYNEQFF.

This clone was seen a single time. This chain joins TRBV4-1 and TRBJ2-2; 10 bases are a match to TRBD2. The germline gives CDR1 MGHRA, CDR2 YSYEKL. The CDR3 sequence is 17 residues long. The junction had 3 bases not matched to a gene; V was cut back by 1 base and J by 1 base. The CDR3 coding sequence is TGCGCCAGCAGCCAAGCCTGGACTAGCGGGAACACCGGGGAGCTGTTTTTT. Translating gives CASSQAWTSGNTGELFF.

The chain employs TRBV4-1 and TRBJ1-1; maybe TRBD1 (6 bases). The CDR3 sequence is 18 residues long. V was trimmed by 3 bases and J by 1 base, leaving 21 bases between them. Per the germline V gene, CDR1 is MGHRA and CDR2 is YSYEKL. As DNA, the CDR3 is TGCGCCAGCAGCCACACCGGGACACAGTCTAATCCGAACACTGAAGCTTTCTTT. As protein: CASSHTGTQSNPNTEAFF.

V gene TRBV7-2 combines with J gene TRBJ2-5; 9 bases are shared with TRBD2. From germline, CDR1 is SGHTA and CDR2 FQGNSA. This CDR3 is built from 14 residues. With 5 bases clipped from V and 4 bases from J, the junction kept 5 bases outside the gene matches. CDR3 loop: CASSRLAAIETQYF. In DNA form, the CDR3 reads TGTGCCAGCAGCCGACTAGCGGCCATAGAGACCCAGTACTTC.

The J gene is TRBJ2-2, the V gene TRBV11-2; the match to TRBD2 covers 10 bases. CDR3 length: 17 amino acids. Germline assignment: CDR1 SGHAT and CDR2 FQNNGV. V shed 5 bases and J 2 bases; nucleotides not matched to a gene: 8. CDR3 loop: CASSNSGLAVNTGELFF. Here the CDR3 DNA reads TGTGCCAGCAGCAACTCTGGACTAGCGGTAAACACCGGGGAGCTGTTTTTT.

This chain connects TRBV10-3 to TRBJ2-5; D is possibly TRBD1 (5 bases). V lost 0 bases, J lost 2 bases, and 7 bases lay in between. CDR1 is ENHRY, CDR2 SYGVKD, per germline. This CDR3 has 14 amino acids. The CDR3 reads CAISESDRQETQYF. The CDR3 DNA reads TGTGCCATCAGTGAGTCAGACAGACAAGAGACCCAGTACTTC.

CDR3: CAWSVRQGNEQYF. CDR3 DNA sequence: TGTGCCTGGAGTGTGAGGCAGGGCAACGAGCAGTACTTC. This chain joins TRBV30 and TRBJ2-7; perhaps TRBD1 as D (5 bases). Germline CDR1 reads GTSNPN; CDR2 reads SVGIG (reference sequence). The V end was cut by 0 bases, the J end by 5 bases, with 11 bases between. The CDR3 runs to 13 residues.

V is TRBV4-2 and J is TRBJ2-7; 7 bases match TRBD1. The germline CDR1 and CDR2 sequences are LGHNA and YNFKEQ. The CDR3 has 15 residues. The junction had 5 bases not matched to a gene; V was cut back by 3 bases and J by 0 bases. CDR3 region: CASSQPGQSSYEQYF. CDR3 DNA: TGTGCCAGCAGCCAGCCGGGACAGAGCTCCTACGAGCAGTACTTC.

This rearrangement joins TRBV27 to TRBJ2-5; a weak D match, TRBD2 (5 bases). There are 15 residues in the CDR3. V was pared by 11 bases and J by 5 bases, with 24 bases between. Germline loops: CDR1 MNHEY, CDR2 SMNVEV (reference sequence). The CDR3 DNA follows: TGTGCCGCAGTTATTTGGTGGGAGTATGCGGAGACCCAGTACTTC. Translating it yields CAAVIWWEYAETQYF.

The chain employs TRBV10-3 and TRBJ2-1; TRBD1 aligns across 10 bases. Germline values: CDR1 ENHRY, CDR2 SYGVKD. This CDR3 comprises 17 residues. V shed 6 bases and J 0 bases; nucleotides not matched to a gene: 8. DNA of the CDR3: TGTGCCATCAGGGGATTTGGGGACAGGGGCTCCTACAATGAGCAGTTCTTC. Translation gives CAIRGFGDRGSYNEQFF.

There are a few counts of this clone. The chain couples TRBV28 to TRBJ1-3; D is undetermined. CDR3 length: 13 residues. CDR1 is MDHEN and CDR2 is SYDVKM in the germline V gene. The V end was cut by 6 bases, the J end by 0 bases, with 6 bases between. CDR3 sequence: CASRPGSGNTIYF. The CDR3 DNA reads as TGTGCCAGCAGGCCCGGCTCTGGAAACACCATATATTTT. The whole variable domain, remainder taken from reference TRBV28 and TRBJ1-3, is DVKVTQSSRYLVKRTGEKVFLECVQDMDHENMFWYRQDPGLGLRLIYFSYDVKMKEKGDIPEGYSVSREKKERFSLILESASTNQTSMYLCASRPGSGNTIYFGEGSWLTVV.

V gene TRBV28 combines with J gene TRBJ1-4, with D unclear. Looked up from germline, CDR1 is MDHEN and CDR2 is SYDVKM. Deletions cut 6 bases from V and 5 bases from J, with 7 bases between. The CDR3 contains 12 residues. The CDR3: CASRLTNEKLFF. The DNA for the CDR3 is TGTGCCAGCAGGCTCACCAATGAAAAACTGTTTTTT. The full variable domain, with the rest looked up from reference TRBV28 and TRBJ1-4, is DVKVTQSSRYLVKRTGEKVFLECVQDMDHENMFWYRQDPGLGLRLIYFSYDVKMKEKGDIPEGYSVSREKKERFSLILESASTNQTSMYLCASRLTNEKLFFGSGTQLSVL.

V gene TRBV5-5 combines with J gene TRBJ2-1; no clear D gene. The ends were cut back, 0 bases at V and 7 bases at J, with 11 bases in the middle. CDR3 length: 14 amino acids. Germline V gene sequence: CDR1 SGHKS, CDR2 YYEKEE (reference sequence). CDR3: CASSLAPPSNEQFF. The DNA for the CDR3 is TGTGCCAGCAGCTTGGCTCCCCCGAGTAATGAGCAGTTCTTC.

The sample holds one count of this clone. The V gene is TRBV5-1, the J gene TRBJ1-1, with D possibly being TRBD1 (6 bases). CDR3 length: 14 residues. The germline V gene encodes CDR1 SGHRS and CDR2 YFSETQ. The ends were cut back, 6 bases at V and 1 base at J, with 13 bases in the middle. CDR3 nucleotide sequence: TGCGCCAGCAAGGGGGGAAGCGGGAACACTGAAGCTTTCTTT. Translation: CASKGGSGNTEAFF.

This sequence joins TRBV15 and TRBJ2-1; D might be TRBD1 or TRBD2, each matching 5 bases. The CDR3 runs 15 residues. V lost 1 base to trimming and J lost 8 bases, with 15 bases between them. Germline CDR1 reads LNHNV; CDR2 reads YYDKDF (reference sequence). The CDR3 protein is CATSRVTRAGDEQFF. The DNA for the CDR3 is TGTGCCACCAGCAGAGTTACCAGGGCCGGGGATGAGCAGTTCTTC.

This rearrangement joins TRBV4-2 to TRBJ2-1; the D is unclear. Trimming pared 0 bases from V and 8 bases from J, leaving 14 bases between. Germline lookup yields CDR1 LGHNA and CDR2 YNFKEQ. The CDR3 contains 15 residues. The CDR3 DNA reads TGTGCCAGCAGCCAAGACCGGCGGACGTGGGATGAGCAGTTCTTC. Translated, it gives CASSQDRRTWDEQFF.

This clone was seen a few times. The rearrangement uses TRBV7-6 and TRBJ2-7; perhaps TRBD1 as D (5 bases). V lost 8 bases and J 2 bases, leaving 19 bases between the germline ends. Germline CDR1 and CDR2: SGHVS and FNYEAQ. This CDR3 is built from 15 residues. The CDR3 nucleotides are TGTGCCAGCGGGCCCGGTGCGACAGTCCCCTACGAGCAGTACTTC. It yields the protein CASGPGATVPYEQYF.